This TCR beta chain comes out of a study of shared clonotypes between healthy human individuals. Of note for this clone: Its antigen is still unknown.

The CDR3 is made up of 15 amino acids. Per the germline V gene, CDR1 is SGHRS and CDR2 is YFSETQ. V lost 0 bases and J lost 4, with 14 bases in between. Study findings and constraints: Only blood was sampled, and tissue TCR repertoires likely differ from blood ones. Sequencing depth was expected to affect clonotype sharing among donors.

Study processing details: Without quality scores, immunoSEQ junctional reads could not be filtered like full-length reads. Sequenced by immunoSEQ multiplex PCR; TCRdb stores in-frame clones only, minus some. V and J calls and clone size are given by that table; D and trimming were obtained from the DNA. The sample holds more than 2 million clones; 90% to 95% are singletons and the top ten take 0.13%. The V call is TRBV5-1, the J call TRBJ2-7, with D tentatively TRBD1 (6 bases). This receptor was taken from a man between 18 and 35 years old in good health. Sequenced material: naive CD4+ T cells sorted from blood. Subset denoted: CD45RA+ positively selected. In DNA, the CDR3 is TGCGCCAGCAGCTTGGTAAGGACAGCCGGTTACGAGCAGTACTTC. This gives the protein CASSLVRTAGYEQYF.